This TCR beta chain comes out of a study of CD8 T cells in ankylosing spondylitis. The sample holds a few counts of this clonotype. The CDR3 loop spans 13 amino acids. CDR1 DFQATT and CDR2 SNEGSKA come from the germline V gene (reference sequence). The V end was cut by 7 bases, the J end by 3 bases, with 15 bases between. MiXCR was run by TCRdb on the 5' RACE reads, yielding one entry per CDR3 protein. The data hold 200,000 to 250,000 distinct CDR3 sequences, with over 9.5% observed a single time. This chain links TRBV20-1 with TRBJ1-2; a weak D match, TRBD1 (5 bases). Specimen: blood, either unsorted or a sorted T cell fraction (not recorded which). This receptor was obtained from a male donor with ankylosing spondylitis or in good health (not recorded which). DNA of the CDR3: TGCAGTGTCCCCCTGCAGGGCGACTATGGCTACACCTTC. This codes for CSVPLQGDYGYTF.